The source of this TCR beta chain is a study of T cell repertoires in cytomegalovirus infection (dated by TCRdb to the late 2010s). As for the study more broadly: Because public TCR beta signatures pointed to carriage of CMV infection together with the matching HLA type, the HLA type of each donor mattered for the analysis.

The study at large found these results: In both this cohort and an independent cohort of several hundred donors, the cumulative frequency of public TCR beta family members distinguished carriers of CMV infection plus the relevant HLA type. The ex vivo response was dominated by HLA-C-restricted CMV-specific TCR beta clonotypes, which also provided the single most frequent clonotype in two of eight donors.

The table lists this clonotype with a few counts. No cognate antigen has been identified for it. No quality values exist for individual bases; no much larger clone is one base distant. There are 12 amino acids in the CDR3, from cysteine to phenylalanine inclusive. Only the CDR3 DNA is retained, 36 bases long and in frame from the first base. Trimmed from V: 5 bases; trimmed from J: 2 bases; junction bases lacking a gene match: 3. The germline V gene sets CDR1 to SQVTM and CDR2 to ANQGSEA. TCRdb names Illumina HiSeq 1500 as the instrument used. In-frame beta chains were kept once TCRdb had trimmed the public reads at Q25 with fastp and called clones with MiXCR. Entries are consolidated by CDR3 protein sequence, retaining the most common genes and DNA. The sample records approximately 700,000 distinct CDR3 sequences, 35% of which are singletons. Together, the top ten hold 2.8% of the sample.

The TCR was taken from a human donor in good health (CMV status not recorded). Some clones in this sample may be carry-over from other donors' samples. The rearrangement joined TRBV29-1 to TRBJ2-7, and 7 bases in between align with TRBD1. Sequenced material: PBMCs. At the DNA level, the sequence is TGCAGCGTTCGACAGGGACCCTACGAGCAGTACTTC. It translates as CSVRQGPYEQYF.